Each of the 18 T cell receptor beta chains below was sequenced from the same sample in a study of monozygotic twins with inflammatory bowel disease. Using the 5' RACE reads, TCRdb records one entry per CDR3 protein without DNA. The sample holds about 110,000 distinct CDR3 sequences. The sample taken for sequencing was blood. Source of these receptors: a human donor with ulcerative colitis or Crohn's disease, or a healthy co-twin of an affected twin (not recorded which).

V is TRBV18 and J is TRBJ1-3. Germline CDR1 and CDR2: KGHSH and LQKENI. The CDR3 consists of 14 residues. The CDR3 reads CASSPDGAGNTIYF.

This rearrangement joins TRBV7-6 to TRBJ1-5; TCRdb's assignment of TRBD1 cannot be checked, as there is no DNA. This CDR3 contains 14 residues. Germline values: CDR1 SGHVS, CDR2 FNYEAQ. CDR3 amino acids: CASSFSGGNQPQHF.

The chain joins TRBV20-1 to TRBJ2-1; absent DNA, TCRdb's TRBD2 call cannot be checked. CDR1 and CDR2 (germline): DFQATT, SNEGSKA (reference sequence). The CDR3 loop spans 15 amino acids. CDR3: CSARDPASGKDEQFF.

The CDR3 loop is CASSLAAGGPGDTQYF. The V gene is TRBV7-7, the J gene TRBJ2-3; TCRdb outputs TRBD2, but without DNA this stays unchecked. CDR3 size: 16 residues. Germline-derived CDR1 and CDR2 are SSHAT and FNYEAQ (reference sequence).

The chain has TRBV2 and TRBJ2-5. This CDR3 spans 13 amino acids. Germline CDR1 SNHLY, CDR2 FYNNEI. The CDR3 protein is CASSVVGSETQYF.

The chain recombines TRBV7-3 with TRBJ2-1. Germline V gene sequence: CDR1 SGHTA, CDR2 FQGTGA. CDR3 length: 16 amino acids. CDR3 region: CASSPTAGVSYNEQFF. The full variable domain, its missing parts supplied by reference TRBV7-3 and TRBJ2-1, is GAGVSQTPSNKVTEKGKYVELRCDPISGHTALYWYRQSLGQGPEFLIYFQGTGAADDSGLPNDRFFAVRPEGSVSTLKIQRTERGDSAVYLCASSPTAGVSYNEQFFGPGTRLTVL.

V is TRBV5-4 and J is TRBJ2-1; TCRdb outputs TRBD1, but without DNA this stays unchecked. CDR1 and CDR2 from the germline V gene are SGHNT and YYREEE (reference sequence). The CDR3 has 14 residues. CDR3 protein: CASIGGAPYNEQFF.

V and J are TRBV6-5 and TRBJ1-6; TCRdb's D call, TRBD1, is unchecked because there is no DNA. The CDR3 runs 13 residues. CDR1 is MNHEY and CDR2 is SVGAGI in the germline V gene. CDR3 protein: CASTADRGSTLHF.

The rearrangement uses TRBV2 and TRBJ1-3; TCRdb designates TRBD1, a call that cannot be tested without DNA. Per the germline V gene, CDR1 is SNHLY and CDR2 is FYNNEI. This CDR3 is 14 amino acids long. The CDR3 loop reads CASSAGTAGNTIYF.

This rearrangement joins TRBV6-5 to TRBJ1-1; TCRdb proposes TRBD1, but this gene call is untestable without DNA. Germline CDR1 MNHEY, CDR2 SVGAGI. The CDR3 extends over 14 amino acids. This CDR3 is CASSYRQMNTEAFF.

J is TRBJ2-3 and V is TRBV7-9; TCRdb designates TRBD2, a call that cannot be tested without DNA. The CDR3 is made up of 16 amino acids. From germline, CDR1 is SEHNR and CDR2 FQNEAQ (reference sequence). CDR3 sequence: CASSRTSGGPSDTQYF.

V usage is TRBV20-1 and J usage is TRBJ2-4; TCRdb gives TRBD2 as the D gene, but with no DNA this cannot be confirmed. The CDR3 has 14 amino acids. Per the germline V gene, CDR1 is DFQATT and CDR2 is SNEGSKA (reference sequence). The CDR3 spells CSASDPQGRDMQYF.

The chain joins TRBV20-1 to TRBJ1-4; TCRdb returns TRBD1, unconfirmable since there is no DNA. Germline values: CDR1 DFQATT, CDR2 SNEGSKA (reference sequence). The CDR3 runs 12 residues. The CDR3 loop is CSARDRGEKLFF.

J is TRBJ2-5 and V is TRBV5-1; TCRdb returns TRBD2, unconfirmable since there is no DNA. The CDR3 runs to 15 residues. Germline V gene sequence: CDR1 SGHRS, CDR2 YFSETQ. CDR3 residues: CASSLGSPGQETQYF.

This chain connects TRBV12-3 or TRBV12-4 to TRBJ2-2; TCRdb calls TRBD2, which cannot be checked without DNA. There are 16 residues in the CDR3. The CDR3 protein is CASRGLAGGNTGELFF.

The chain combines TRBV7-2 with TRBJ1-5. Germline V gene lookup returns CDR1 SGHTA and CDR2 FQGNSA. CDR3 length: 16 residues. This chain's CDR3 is CASSPPGRQGGQPQHF.

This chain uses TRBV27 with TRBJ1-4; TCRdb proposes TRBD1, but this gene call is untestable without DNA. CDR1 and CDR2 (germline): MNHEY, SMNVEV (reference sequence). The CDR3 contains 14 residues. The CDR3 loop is CASSRDRDNEKLFF.

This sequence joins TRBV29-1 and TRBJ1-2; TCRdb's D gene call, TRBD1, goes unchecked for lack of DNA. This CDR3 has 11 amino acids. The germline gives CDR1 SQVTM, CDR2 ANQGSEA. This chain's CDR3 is CSVSRGAGYTF.